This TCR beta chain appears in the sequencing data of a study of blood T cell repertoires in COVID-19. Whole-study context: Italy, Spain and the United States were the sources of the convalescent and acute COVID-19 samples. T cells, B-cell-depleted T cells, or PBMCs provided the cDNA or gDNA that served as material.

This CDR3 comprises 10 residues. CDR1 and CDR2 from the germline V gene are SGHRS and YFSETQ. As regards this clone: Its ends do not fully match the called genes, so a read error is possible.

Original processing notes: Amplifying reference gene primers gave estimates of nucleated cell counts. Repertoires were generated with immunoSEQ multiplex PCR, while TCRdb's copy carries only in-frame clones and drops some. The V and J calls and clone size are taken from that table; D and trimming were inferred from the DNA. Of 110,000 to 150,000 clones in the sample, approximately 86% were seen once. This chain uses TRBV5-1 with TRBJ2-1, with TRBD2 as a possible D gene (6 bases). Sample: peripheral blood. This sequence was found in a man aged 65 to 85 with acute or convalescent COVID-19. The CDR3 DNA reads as TGCGCCAGCAGCTTCCGGGACTCCCTCTTC. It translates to CASSFRDSLF.